The 11 T cell receptor beta chains below were found in one sample sequenced in a study of OX40 agonist ivuxolimab in advanced cancers. Sequencing used immunoSEQ multiplex PCR; TCRdb keeps in-frame clones, though not all of them. Here the sample spans tens of thousands of clones, roughly 82% being singletons. The material sequenced was CD4+ or CD8+ T cells sorted from blood, taken in a trial of the OX40 agonist ivuxolimab. These receptors came from an adult with an advanced solid tumor such as melanoma, head and neck, liver or kidney cancer.

The chain links TRBV5-4 to TRBJ2-1, with 10 bases identical to TRBD2. Per the germline V gene, CDR1 is SGHNT and CDR2 is YYREEE (reference sequence). The CDR3 consists of 16 residues. After removal of 4 bases from V and 4 bases from J, the junction contained 8 bases not matched to a gene. In DNA form, the CDR3 reads TGTGCCAGCAGCCAGGGCGGACTAGCGGCATACAATGAGCAGTTCTTC. It encodes CASSQGGLAAYNEQFF.

The V and J genes are TRBV6-5 and TRBJ2-7; 11 bases line up with TRBD1. This CDR3 region has 15 residues. The V gene end was trimmed by 2 bases and the J gene end by 4 bases; junction bases not matched to a gene: 4. Per germline, CDR1 MNHEY and CDR2 SVGAGI. The chain's CDR3 is CASSYRTGGAYEQYF. In nucleotides, the CDR3 is TGTGCCAGCAGTTACCGGACAGGGGGCGCGTACGAGCAGTACTTC.

The V call is TRBV6-1, the J call TRBJ1-1; D is perhaps TRBD1 (6 bases). CDR1 and CDR2 (germline): MNHNS, SASEGT. V dropped 6 bases and J dropped 1 base, with 12 bases sitting between them. The CDR3 length is 14 residues. CDR3 DNA sequence: TGTGCCAGCAGCAACCGACAGGAGAACACTGAAGCTTTCTTT. This codes for CASSNRQENTEAFF.

The V and J genes are TRBV5-1 and TRBJ2-1; possibly TRBD1 or TRBD2 for D (5 bases each). This CDR3 comprises 16 residues. Trimming cost V 0 bases and J 4 bases, with 14 bases left between them. Germline CDR1 and CDR2: SGHRS and YFSETQ. The CDR3: CASSLESGPPYNEQFF. The CDR3 DNA reads as TGCGCCAGCAGCTTGGAGTCGGGGCCGCCTTACAATGAGCAGTTCTTC.

This chain links TRBV2 with TRBJ1-1, with D unresolved. The CDR3 has 14 amino acids. Germline lookup yields CDR1 SNHLY and CDR2 FYNNEI. The ends were cut back, 3 bases at V and 3 bases at J, with 11 bases in the middle. The CDR3 nucleotides read TGTGCCAGCAGTGATGCCACGAGATACACTGAAGCTTTCTTT. This codes for CASSDATRYTEAFF.

The chain uses TRBV18 and TRBJ1-4; tentatively, D is TRBD1 (5 bases). Trimming left V 6 bases short and J 3 bases short, with 8 bases between. The germline V gene has CDR1 KGHSH and CDR2 LQKENI. CDR3 length equals 13 residues. In DNA form, the CDR3 reads TGTGCCAGCTCGGGGACGGCTAATGAAAAACTGTTTTTT. This gives the protein CASSGTANEKLFF.

The chain recombines TRBV9 with TRBJ2-1, with D possibly matching TRBD2 (5 bases). The CDR3 is made up of 14 amino acids. The germline V gene encodes CDR1 SGDLS and CDR2 YYNGEE. Trimming pared 3 bases from V and 5 bases from J, leaving 12 bases between. The CDR3 reads CASSEEGSDNEQFF. The CDR3 coding sequence is TGTGCCAGCAGCGAAGAGGGTAGCGACAATGAGCAGTTCTTC.

This clone was seen a single time. The rearrangement uses TRBV7-8 and TRBJ1-3, with TRBD1 as a possible D gene (6 bases). With 2 bases removed from V and 7 bases from J, the gap between germline ends came to 9 bases. The V gene's germline CDR1 is SGHVS and CDR2 FQNEAQ. There are 13 residues in the CDR3. The CDR3 spells CASSLWGRNTIYF. Written as DNA, the CDR3 is TGTGCCAGCAGCTTATGGGGGCGGAACACCATATATTTT.

This rearrangement joins TRBV25-1 to TRBJ1-1, with 9 bases that match TRBD1. The CDR3 totals 13 residues. J gave up 5 bases and V 7 bases, and 5 bases lay outside the gene matches. Germline CDR1 reads MGHDK; CDR2 reads SYGVNS. Here the CDR3 reads CASTTGGGTEAFF. CDR3 bases: TGTGCCAGCACGACAGGGGGTGGTACTGAAGCTTTCTTT.

The J gene is TRBJ2-2, the V gene TRBV29-1; D is unresolved. Trimming removed 0 bases at V and 4 bases at J, with 12 bases between. From germline, CDR1 is SQVTM and CDR2 ANQGSEA. This CDR3 spans 15 amino acids. CDR3 sequence reads: CSVEDIRAGTGELFF. CDR3 nucleotide sequence: TGCAGCGTTGAAGATATCCGGGCCGGCACCGGGGAGCTGTTTTTT.

This chain links TRBV2 with TRBJ2-1; D uncertain. CDR1 is SNHLY, CDR2 FYNNEI, per germline. The CDR3 has 16 residues. Trimming stripped 0 bases from V and 8 bases from J, with 17 bases between. In DNA form, the CDR3 reads TGTGCCAGCAGTGAAGCTCTAACGGGCCTTGGCGATGAGCAGTTCTTC. Residues: CASSEALTGLGDEQFF.